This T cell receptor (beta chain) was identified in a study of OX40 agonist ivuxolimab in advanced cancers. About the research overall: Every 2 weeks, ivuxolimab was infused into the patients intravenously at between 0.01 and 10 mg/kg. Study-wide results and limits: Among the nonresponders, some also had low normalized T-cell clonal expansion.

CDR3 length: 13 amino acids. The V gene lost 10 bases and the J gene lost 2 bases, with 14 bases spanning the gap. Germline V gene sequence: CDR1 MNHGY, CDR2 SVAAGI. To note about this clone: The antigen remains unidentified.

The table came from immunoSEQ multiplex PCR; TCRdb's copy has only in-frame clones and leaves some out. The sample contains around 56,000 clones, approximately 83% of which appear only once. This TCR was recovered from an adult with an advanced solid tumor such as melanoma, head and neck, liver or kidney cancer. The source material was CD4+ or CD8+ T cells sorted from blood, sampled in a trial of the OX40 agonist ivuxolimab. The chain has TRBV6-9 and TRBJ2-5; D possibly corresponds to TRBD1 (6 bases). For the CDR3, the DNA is TGTGCCACCGATATACAGGGACAAGAGACCCAGTACTTC. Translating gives CATDIQGQETQYF.